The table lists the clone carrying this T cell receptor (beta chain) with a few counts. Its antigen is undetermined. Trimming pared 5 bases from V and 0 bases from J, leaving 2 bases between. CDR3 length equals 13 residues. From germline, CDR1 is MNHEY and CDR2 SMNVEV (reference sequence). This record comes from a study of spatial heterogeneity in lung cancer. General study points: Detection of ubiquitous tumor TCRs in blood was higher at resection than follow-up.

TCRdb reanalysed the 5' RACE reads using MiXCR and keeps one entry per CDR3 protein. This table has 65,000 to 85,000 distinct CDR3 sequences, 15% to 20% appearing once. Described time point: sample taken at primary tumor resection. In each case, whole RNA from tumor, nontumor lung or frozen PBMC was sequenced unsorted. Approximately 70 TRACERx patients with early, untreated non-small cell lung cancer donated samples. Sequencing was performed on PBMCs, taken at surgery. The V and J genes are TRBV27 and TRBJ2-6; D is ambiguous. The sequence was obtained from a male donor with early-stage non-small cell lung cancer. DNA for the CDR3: TGTGCCAGCAGTACCTCTGGGGCCAACGTCCTGACTTTC. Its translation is CASSTSGANVLTF.